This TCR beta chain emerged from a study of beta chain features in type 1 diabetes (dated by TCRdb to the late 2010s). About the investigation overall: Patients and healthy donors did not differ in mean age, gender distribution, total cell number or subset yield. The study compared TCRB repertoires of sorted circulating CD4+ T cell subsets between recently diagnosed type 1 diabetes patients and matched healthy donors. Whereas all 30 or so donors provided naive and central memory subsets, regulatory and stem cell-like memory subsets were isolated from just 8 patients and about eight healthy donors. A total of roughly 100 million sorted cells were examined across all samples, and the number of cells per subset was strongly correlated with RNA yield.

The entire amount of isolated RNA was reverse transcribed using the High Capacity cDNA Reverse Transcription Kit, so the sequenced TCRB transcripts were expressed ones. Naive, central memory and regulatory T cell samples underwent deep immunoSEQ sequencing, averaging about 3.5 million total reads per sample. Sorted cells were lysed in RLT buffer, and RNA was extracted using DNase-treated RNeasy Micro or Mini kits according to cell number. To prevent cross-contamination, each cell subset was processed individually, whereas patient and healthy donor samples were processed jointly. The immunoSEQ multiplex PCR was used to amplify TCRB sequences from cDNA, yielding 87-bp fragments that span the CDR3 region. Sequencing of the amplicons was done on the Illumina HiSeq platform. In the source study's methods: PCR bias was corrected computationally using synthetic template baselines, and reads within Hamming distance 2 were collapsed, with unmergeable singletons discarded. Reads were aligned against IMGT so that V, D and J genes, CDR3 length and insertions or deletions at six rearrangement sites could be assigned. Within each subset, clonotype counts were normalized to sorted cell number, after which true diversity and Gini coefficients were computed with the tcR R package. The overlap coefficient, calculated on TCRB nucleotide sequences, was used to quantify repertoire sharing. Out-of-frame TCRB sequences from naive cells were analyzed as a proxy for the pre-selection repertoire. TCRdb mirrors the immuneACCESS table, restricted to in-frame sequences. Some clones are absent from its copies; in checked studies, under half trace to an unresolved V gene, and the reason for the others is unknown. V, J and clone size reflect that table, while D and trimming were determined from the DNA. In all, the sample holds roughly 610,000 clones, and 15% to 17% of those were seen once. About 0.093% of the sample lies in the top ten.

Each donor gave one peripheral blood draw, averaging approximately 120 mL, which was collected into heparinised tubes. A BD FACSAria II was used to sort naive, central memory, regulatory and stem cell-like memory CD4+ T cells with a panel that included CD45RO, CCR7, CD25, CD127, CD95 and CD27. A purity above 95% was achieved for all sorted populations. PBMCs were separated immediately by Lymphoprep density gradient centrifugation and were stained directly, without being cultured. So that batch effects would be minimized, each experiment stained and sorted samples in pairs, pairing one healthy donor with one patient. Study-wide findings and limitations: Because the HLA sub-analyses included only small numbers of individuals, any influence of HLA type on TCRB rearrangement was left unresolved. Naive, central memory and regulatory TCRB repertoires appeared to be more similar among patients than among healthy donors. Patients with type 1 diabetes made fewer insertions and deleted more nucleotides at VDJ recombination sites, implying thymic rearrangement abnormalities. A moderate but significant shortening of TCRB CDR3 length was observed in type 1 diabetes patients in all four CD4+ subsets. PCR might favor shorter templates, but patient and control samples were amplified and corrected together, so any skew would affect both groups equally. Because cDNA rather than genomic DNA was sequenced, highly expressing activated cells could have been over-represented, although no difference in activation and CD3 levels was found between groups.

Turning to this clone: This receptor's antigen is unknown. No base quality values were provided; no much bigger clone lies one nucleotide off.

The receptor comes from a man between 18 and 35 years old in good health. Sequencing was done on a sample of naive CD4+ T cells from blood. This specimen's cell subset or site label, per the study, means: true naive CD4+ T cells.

The CDR3 protein: CASTVLQGLGYNEQFF. The bases are TGTGCCAGCACCGTACTACAGGGGTTGGGCTACAATGAGCAGTTCTTC. Rearrangement joined TRBV25-1 to TRBJ2-1, with 7 bases in between that match TRBD1. CDR1 MGHDK and CDR2 SYGVNS were looked up in the germline V gene. CDR3 length: 16 amino acids, cysteine to phenylalanine. The sequence is cut down to CDR3 DNA, 48 bases in frame from base 1. V ends up 7 bases short and J 3 bases short, with an unmatched junction base count of 12.